One sample yielded the 27 T cell receptor beta chains listed below, sequenced in a study of cytotoxic CD8 clonotypes in ibrutinib-treated CLL. Generated by immunoSEQ multiplex PCR, the TCRdb table keeps only in-frame clones and is missing some. The profile shows about 140,000 clones, 80% of them singletons. The source was PBMCs, collected after 36 months of ibrutinib treatment. The receptors were gathered from a human donor with chronic lymphocytic leukemia.

V usage is TRBV15 and J usage is TRBJ1-5; D remains unclear. The V and J ends lost 0 bases and 7 bases respectively, with 13 bases between them. CDR1 is LNHNV and CDR2 is YYDKDF in the germline V gene (reference sequence). This CDR3 region has 15 residues. CDR3 nucleotide sequence: TGTGCCACCAGCAGAGATCGGGCAGGAAAACAGCCCCAGCATTTT. Encoded protein: CATSRDRAGKQPQHF.

The chain couples TRBV27 to TRBJ1-4, with 8 bases aligning to TRBD1. CDR1 MNHEY and CDR2 SMNVEV come from the germline V gene (reference sequence). The CDR3 consists of 13 residues. V lost 6 bases, J lost 8 bases, and 5 bases stayed unmatched. In DNA, the CDR3 is TGTGCCAGCAGCCGGACAGGGTGGGAAAAACTGTTTTTT. Its translation: CASSRTGWEKLFF.

This clone was seen once. The rearrangement links TRBV4-2 to TRBJ2-7; 8 bases align to TRBD2. The J segment lost 7 bases and the V segment lost 0 bases, leaving 11 bases of the junction unmatched. This CDR3 contains 16 residues. In germline, CDR1 is LGHNA, CDR2 YNFKEQ. The chain's CDR3 is CASSQDTGGAWWEQYF. In nucleotides, the CDR3 is TGTGCCAGCAGCCAAGATACGGGGGGGGCATGGTGGGAGCAGTACTTC.

This chain connects TRBV15 to TRBJ1-2; possibly TRBD1 for D (6 bases). Trimming cost V 1 base and J 7 bases, with 22 bases left between them. From germline, CDR1 is LNHNV and CDR2 YYDKDF (reference sequence). The CDR3 totals 17 residues. In DNA, the CDR3 is TGTGCCACCAGCAGAGCCCGAACAGGGATGGCTGGCGGTGGCTACACCTTC. It codes for CATSRARTGMAGGGYTF.

In this sample, this clone turned up a few times. V and J are TRBV7-9 and TRBJ2-7; D is ambiguous. Germline CDR1 and CDR2: SEHNR and FQNEAQ (reference sequence). V lost 5 bases and J 2 bases, leaving 4 bases between the germline ends. The CDR3 has 11 residues. DNA of the CDR3: TGTGCCAGCAGCACCCCCTACGAGCAGTACTTC. The encoded protein is CASSTPYEQYF.

The V call is TRBV28, the J call TRBJ1-2; D gene ambiguous. Germline V gene sequence: CDR1 MDHEN, CDR2 SYDVKM. V gave up 3 bases and J gave up 6 bases, with 17 bases separating them. The CDR3 has 15 residues. CDR3 in amino acids: CASSFRQTHGHGYTF. CDR3 DNA: TGTGCCAGCAGTTTTCGGCAGACTCATGGTCATGGCTACACCTTC.

The chain employs TRBV21-1 and TRBJ2-7. TRBV21-1 is shown as a pseudogene. This CDR3 spans 12 amino acids. CDR3 nucleotides: TGTGCCAGCAGCAAAGTATTGCACGAGCAGTACTTC. It codes for CASSKVLHEQYF.

In its sample, this clone was seen once. The rearrangement joins TRBV9 to TRBJ2-1, with a possible D match to TRBD2 (6 bases). The CDR3 is 16 residues long. Trimming shortened V by 0 bases and J by 2 bases, and 12 bases separated the two germline ends. Germline assignment: CDR1 SGDLS and CDR2 YYNGEE. The CDR3 DNA reads as TGTGCCAGCAGCGTAGGCAGGGAGGTTGCCTACAATGAGCAGTTCTTC. Encoded protein: CASSVGREVAYNEQFF.

This rearrangement joins TRBV2 to TRBJ1-3, with no clear D. CDR1 SNHLY and CDR2 FYNNEI come from the germline V gene. V shed 5 bases and J shed 2 bases, with 13 bases lying between them. The CDR3 loop spans 15 amino acids. The CDR3 bases are TGTGCCAGCAGTTGGGAGCCGGGAGCTGGAAACACCATATATTTT. Amino acids: CASSWEPGAGNTIYF.

The chain is built from TRBV30 and TRBJ2-4; no firm D call. Trimming took off 0 bases at V and 7 bases at J, with 7 bases between the two ends. CDR3 size: 12 residues. The germline CDR1 and CDR2 sequences are GTSNPN and SVGIG (reference sequence). CDR3 residues: CAWSVGLNIQYF. CDR3 nucleotides: TGTGCCTGGAGTGTAGGATTGAACATTCAGTACTTC. Combining the CDR3 with reference TRBV30 and TRBJ2-4 gives the whole variable domain SQTIHQWPATLVQPVGSPLSLECTVEGTSNPNLYWYRQAAGRGLQLLFYSVGIGQISSEVPQNLSASRPQDRQFILSSKKLLLSDSGFYLCAWSVGLNIQYFGAGTRLSVL.

The CDR3 bases are TGTGCCAGCAGCGTGGAGGGGGTTGGCACCGGGGAGCTGTTTTTT. Translated, it gives CASSVEGVGTGELFF. The chain couples TRBV9 to TRBJ2-2, with D perhaps being TRBD1 or TRBD2 (6 bases each). This CDR3 is built from 15 residues. Trimming took 2 bases from V and 4 from J, leaving 12 bases between them. Germline V gene sequence: CDR1 SGDLS, CDR2 YYNGEE.

The V gene is TRBV9, the J gene TRBJ2-1; the D is unclear. Germline-derived CDR1 and CDR2 are SGDLS and YYNGEE. The CDR3 sequence is 12 residues long. With 4 bases removed from V and 9 bases from J, the gap between germline ends came to 11 bases. The CDR3 coding sequence is TGTGCCAGCAGCCTCGAAGGTGGTGAGCAGTTCTTC. Translated, it gives CASSLEGGEQFF.

The V and J genes are TRBV7-8 and TRBJ2-1, with D possibly TRBD2 on 6 matching bases. The V end lost 5 bases, the J end lost 0 bases, and 11 bases lay between the germline ends. CDR1 is SGHVS, CDR2 FQNEAQ, per germline. There are 15 residues in the CDR3. DNA of the CDR3: TGTGCCAGCAGCCCGGGACTCCGCTCCTACAATGAGCAGTTCTTC. Its protein is CASSPGLRSYNEQFF.

The chain employs TRBV20-1 and TRBJ1-2; the match to TRBD1 covers 8 bases. The V gene end was trimmed by 4 bases and the J gene end by 8 bases; junction bases not matched to a gene: 3. This CDR3 region has 11 residues. Germline CDR1 DFQATT, CDR2 SNEGSKA (reference sequence). The chain's CDR3 is CSAIRQGGYTF. CDR3 DNA: TGCAGTGCTATACGACAGGGGGGCTACACCTTC.

The J gene is TRBJ1-2, the V gene TRBV27; D is possibly TRBD1 (6 bases). CDR1 and CDR2 (germline): MNHEY, SMNVEV (reference sequence). The CDR3 length is 13 residues. The germline V and J ends were trimmed by 3 bases and 7 bases, with 12 bases remaining between them. CDR3: CASSLGGQLGYTF. As DNA, the CDR3 is TGTGCCAGCAGTTTGGGGGGACAACTTGGCTACACCTTC.

The rearrangement uses TRBV29-1 and TRBJ1-2, with D perhaps TRBD1 (6 bases). Germline values: CDR1 SQVTM, CDR2 ANQGSEA. This CDR3 has 13 residues. The germline V and J ends were trimmed by 4 bases and 5 bases, with 14 bases remaining between them. The CDR3 sequence is CSVVVGARYGYTF. The CDR3 DNA reads TGCAGCGTTGTGGTGGGGGCAAGGTATGGCTACACCTTC.

The chain uses TRBV4-2 and TRBJ2-7; D perhaps matches TRBD1 (6 bases). This CDR3 contains 15 residues. Trimming took 5 bases from V and 1 from J, leaving 15 bases between them. In germline, CDR1 is LGHNA, CDR2 YNFKEQ. The CDR3 spells CASSVQRGSSYEQYF. The CDR3 DNA reads as TGTGCCAGCAGCGTTCAAAGGGGGTCTTCCTACGAGCAGTACTTC.

The rearrangement uses TRBV2 and TRBJ2-2; no reliable D call. Germline V CDR1 and CDR2: SNHLY, FYNNEI. Deletions cut 7 bases from V and 8 bases from J, with 11 bases between. The length of the CDR3 is 12 residues. The CDR3 bases are TGTGCCAGCAATAGTGGGGAAGGGGAGCTGTTTTTT. Amino acid sequence: CASNSGEGELFF.

V is TRBV18 and J is TRBJ2-5; D might be TRBD1 (6 bases). The CDR3 spans 14 residues. The V gene lost 2 bases and the J gene lost 5 bases, with 12 bases spanning the gap. Germline V gene lookup returns CDR1 KGHSH and CDR2 LQKENI. The CDR3 reads CASSPGGVGETQYF. The DNA for the CDR3 is TGTGCCAGCTCACCAGGGGGCGTAGGTGAGACCCAGTACTTC.

The chain employs TRBV19 and TRBJ1-5; D perhaps matches TRBD1 (5 bases). Trimming shortened V by 3 bases and J by 1 base, and 10 bases separated the two germline ends. CDR3 length equals 15 residues. Germline V CDR1 and CDR2: LNHDA, SQIVND (reference sequence). The CDR3 here is CASSMAGNSNQPQHF. CDR3 nucleotide sequence: TGTGCCAGTAGTATGGCAGGGAACAGCAATCAGCCCCAGCATTTT.

The V gene is TRBV5-5, the J gene TRBJ2-7, with 9 bases fitting TRBD1. CDR1 and CDR2 (germline): SGHKS, YYEKEE (reference sequence). Trimming removed 6 bases from V and 1 base from J; junction bases left unmatched: 5. CDR3 length equals 14 residues. CDR3 DNA: TGTGCCAGCATCCCGGGACAGGGATCCTACGAGCAGTACTTC. Protein sequence: CASIPGQGSYEQYF.

The chain joins TRBV15 to TRBJ2-4; 16 bases are a match to TRBD2. Germline values: CDR1 LNHNV, CDR2 YYDKDF (reference sequence). The V gene end was trimmed by 8 bases and the J gene end by 4 bases; junction bases not matched to a gene: 5. The CDR3 loop spans 16 amino acids. CDR3 coding DNA: TGTGCCACCTCCAAGGGACTAGCGGGAGGGAAAAACATTCAGTACTTC. This codes for CATSKGLAGGKNIQYF.

The V gene is TRBV19, the J gene TRBJ2-2; the D is unclear. The ends were cut back, 2 bases at V and 6 bases at J, with 4 bases in the middle. Germline values: CDR1 LNHDA, CDR2 SQIVND (reference sequence). CDR3 length: 12 amino acids. CDR3 residues: CASSIRAGELFF. The CDR3 DNA reads as TGTGCCAGTAGTATAAGGGCCGGGGAGCTGTTTTTT.

This sequence joins TRBV5-1 and TRBJ1-6; possibly TRBD1 for D (5 bases). This CDR3 has 15 residues. Trimming took 0 bases from V and 6 from J, leaving 10 bases between them. Per germline, CDR1 SGHRS and CDR2 YFSETQ. CDR3: CASSLAGRVNSPLHF. For the CDR3, the DNA is TGCGCCAGCAGCTTGGCAGGCAGGGTTAATTCACCCCTCCACTTT.

The chain combines TRBV18 with TRBJ2-3, with TRBD2 matching 11 bases. The CDR3 sequence is 17 residues long. Looked up from germline, CDR1 is KGHSH and CDR2 is LQKENI. V was clipped by 0 bases and J by 2 bases; unmatched bases: 4. CDR3 nucleotide sequence: TGTGCCAGCTCACCACCGGGTAGCGGGAGGGTCACAGATACGCAGTATTTT. It is translated as CASSPPGSGRVTDTQYF.

This clone was counted only a few times. The chain uses TRBV5-1 and TRBJ2-7; perhaps D is TRBD1 or TRBD2 (5 bases each). This CDR3 comprises 14 residues. Trimming left V 4 bases short and J 2 bases short, with 13 bases between. Germline V CDR1 and CDR2: SGHRS, YFSETQ. CDR3 region: CASSARDGTYEQYF. The CDR3 nucleotides read TGCGCCAGCAGCGCCCGGGACGGAACCTACGAGCAGTACTTC.

The V gene is TRBV6-7, the J gene TRBJ2-1; 7 bases match TRBD1. TRBV6-7 is an ORF, with its function uncertain. Unmatched junction bases numbered 21, after V lost 7 bases and J lost 6 bases. CDR3 length: 18 amino acids. The CDR3 bases are TGTGCCAGCAACGCTTCGGACAGGACCAATGGCTTTAGCAATGAGCAGTTCTTC. Translating it yields CASNASDRTNGFSNEQFF.